Following are 23 T cell receptor beta chains from one sample sequenced in a study of T cell repertoires in cytomegalovirus infection. These receptors lack a known antigen. TCRdb recomputed calls from the reads with MiXCR, one row per CDR3 protein. The sample has some 270,000 distinct CDR3 sequences, 20% to 25% seen once. This specimen was cultured PBMCs, taken from culture after CMV antigen stimulation. The source is a human donor in good health (CMV status not recorded). Some clones in this sample may be carry-over from other donors' samples.

The chain is built from TRBV6-6 and TRBJ1-1, with D possibly being TRBD1 (5 bases). The ends were cut back, 5 bases at V and 5 bases at J, with 15 bases in the middle. The CDR3 has 14 residues. CDR1 is MNHNY and CDR2 is SVGAGI in the germline V gene (reference sequence). The CDR3 region is CASSLSSGGTEAFF. In DNA form, the CDR3 reads TGTGCCAGCAGTCTCTCTAGCGGGGGGACTGAAGCTTTCTTT.

This clonotype turned up a few times. The rearrangement joins TRBV7-2 to TRBJ2-2; D gene uncertain. Between the trimmed V and J ends, which lost 4 bases and 4 bases, there was a span of 10 bases. Germline values: CDR1 SGHTA, CDR2 FQGNSA. The CDR3 totals 14 residues. The CDR3 nucleotides read TGTGCCAGCAGCTCCGGGCCAACCACCGGGGAGCTGTTTTTT. Protein sequence: CASSSGPTTGELFF.

This clonotype has ten or more counts. This chain uses TRBV7-2 with TRBJ2-3, with TRBD2 matching over 7 bases. The CDR3 loop spans 13 amino acids. Germline V gene sequence: CDR1 SGHTA, CDR2 FQGNSA. V gave up 5 bases and J gave up 7 bases; unmatched junction bases: 6. The CDR3 coding sequence is TGTGCCAGCAGCAAGACGGGAGGCAATACGCAGTATTTT. Its protein is CASSKTGGNTQYF.

This clonotype was observed at least ten times. V and J are TRBV7-2 and TRBJ2-6; D possibly corresponds to TRBD1 (6 bases). The germline gives CDR1 SGHTA, CDR2 FQGNSA. CDR3 size: 17 residues. The V end was cut by 4 bases, the J end by 4 bases, with 17 bases between. CDR3 DNA sequence: TGTGCCAGCAGCTCCCGGTCGACAGGAACAGGGGCCAACGTCCTGACTTTC. Amino acid sequence: CASSSRSTGTGANVLTF.

This chain uses TRBV19 with TRBJ2-2; D perhaps matches TRBD2 (5 bases). The germline gives CDR1 LNHDA, CDR2 SQIVND (reference sequence). V was clipped by 5 bases and J by 5 bases, with 18 bases between them. The CDR3 is 16 amino acids. Written as DNA, the CDR3 is TGTGCCAGTAGTCTCCGGGGAGTCGGAAGAACCGGGGAGCTGTTTTTT. Its protein product is CASSLRGVGRTGELFF.

This rearrangement joins TRBV6-2 or TRBV6-3 to TRBJ2-1; no clear D. The CDR3 covers 16 residues. Germline CDR1 and CDR2: MNHEY and SVGEGT. Trimming took off 6 bases at V and 3 bases at J, with 18 bases between the two ends. The CDR3 is CASRKNQSMIYNEQFF. DNA for the CDR3: TGTGCCAGCAGAAAAAATCAGTCGATGATCTACAATGAGCAGTTCTTC.

This clonotype was seen repeatedly, ten times or more. The V call is TRBV12-3 or TRBV12-4, the J call TRBJ2-1; D unresolved. The germline V and J ends were trimmed by 3 bases and 5 bases, with 8 bases remaining between them. The CDR3 runs 13 residues. The CDR3 is CASSFYGNNEQFF. The CDR3 nucleotides are TGTGCCAGCAGTTTCTACGGAAACAATGAGCAGTTCTTC.

This clonotype showed up many times. The chain is built from TRBV7-2 and TRBJ2-2, with 9 bases identical to TRBD1. Germline V gene data show CDR1 as SGHTA and CDR2 as FQGNSA. The V and J ends lost 0 bases and 6 bases, in that order; junction bases with no gene match: 8. This CDR3 has 17 residues. The DNA for the CDR3 is TGTGCCAGCAGCTTAGCCCTCCGGACAGGGGAGGCCGGGGAGCTGTTTTTT. Translated, it gives CASSLALRTGEAGELFF.

This clonotype was detected ten times or more. Here the CDR3 DNA reads TGTGCCAGCAGCCGCGGGGGACCCGGGCGAGATACGCAGTATTTT. Amino acids: CASSRGGPGRDTQYF. J is TRBJ2-3 and V is TRBV7-2, with 7 bases matching TRBD2. The V gene end was trimmed by 5 bases and the J gene end by 5 bases; junction bases not matched to a gene: 10. CDR1 and CDR2 (germline): SGHTA, FQGNSA. The CDR3 totals 15 residues.

This clonotype has a count of ten or more. The V call is TRBV7-2, the J call TRBJ1-2; D remains ambiguous. V shed 2 bases and J shed 8 bases, with 6 bases lying between them. CDR3 size: 11 residues. Per the germline V gene, CDR1 is SGHTA and CDR2 is FQGNSA. The CDR3, as DNA: TGTGCCAGCAGCTTAAGCGGGGGCTACACCTTC. It encodes CASSLSGGYTF.

This clonotype was recorded many times. The gene calls are TRBV7-2 and TRBJ2-1; TRBD2 is a possible D gene (7 bases). Trimming pared 4 bases from V and 4 bases from J, leaving 20 bases between. CDR1 and CDR2 from the germline V gene are SGHTA and FQGNSA. The CDR3 is made up of 17 amino acids. The CDR3: CASSSGGGATTYNEQFF. The CDR3 DNA follows: TGTGCCAGCAGCTCGGGGGGCGGGGCTACAACTTACAATGAGCAGTTCTTC.

V is TRBV12-3 or TRBV12-4 and J is TRBJ1-1; D is unclear. Between the trimmed V and J ends, which lost 2 bases and 3 bases, there was a span of 10 bases. The CDR3 covers 14 residues. CDR3 in amino acids: CASSLSDRDTEAFF. The CDR3 DNA reads as TGTGCCAGCAGTTTATCCGATCGGGACACTGAAGCTTTCTTT.

This clonotype was seen ten or more times. Written as DNA, the CDR3 is TGTGCCAGCAGCTCGCTAGAGGCTGAGCAGTTCTTC. Translated, it gives CASSSLEAEQFF. The rearrangement links TRBV7-6 to TRBJ2-1; the D is unclear. Germline V gene data show CDR1 as SGHVS and CDR2 as FNYEAQ. V lost 4 bases to trimming and J lost 9 bases, with 10 bases between them. This CDR3 is built from 12 residues.

Many counts were recorded for this clonotype. The chain joins TRBV11-3 to TRBJ2-3; D gene uncertain. Trimming stripped 7 bases from V and 2 bases from J, with 16 bases between. Germline loops: CDR1 SGHNT, CDR2 YENEEA. The CDR3 sequence is 15 residues long. CDR3 coding DNA: TGTGCCAGCACCCGCGGAGATACAACCACAGATACGCAGTATTTT. Translation: CASTRGDTTTDTQYF.

This chain joins TRBV15 and TRBJ2-3, with D unclear. Germline values: CDR1 LNHNV, CDR2 YYDKDF (reference sequence). Trimming removed 5 bases at V and 7 bases at J, with 7 bases between. CDR3 length: 11 amino acids. The CDR3 reads CATSGPHTQYF. The CDR3 DNA reads TGTGCCACCAGCGGCCCTCATACGCAGTATTTT.

CDR3 in DNA: TGTGCCAGCAATCCAGGGGCGGTTGCGTATGGCTACACCTTC. Its protein product is CASNPGAVAYGYTF. The chain employs TRBV12-3 or TRBV12-4 and TRBJ1-2, with D possibly being TRBD1 (6 bases). The CDR3 loop spans 14 amino acids. The V end was cut by 7 bases, the J end by 5 bases, with 17 bases between.

There are many counts of this clonotype. The rearrangement joins TRBV7-8 to TRBJ1-4; D ambiguous. V was cut by 5 bases and J by 2 bases, with 12 bases left in between. The V gene's germline CDR1 is SGHVS and CDR2 FQNEAQ. The CDR3 is 15 amino acids. CDR3 nucleotides: TGTGCCAGCAGCCTAGGGTCAGGCACTAATGAAAAACTGTTTTTT. Encoded protein: CASSLGSGTNEKLFF.

The chain recombines TRBV7-9 with TRBJ2-2, with D perhaps TRBD1 or TRBD2 (7 bases each). This CDR3 is built from 15 residues. The germline V and J ends were trimmed by 7 bases and 5 bases, with 17 bases remaining between them. The V gene's germline CDR1 is SEHNR and CDR2 FQNEAQ (reference sequence). The CDR3 reads CASKAGTVATGELFF. DNA for the CDR3: TGTGCCAGCAAAGCGGGGACAGTGGCGACCGGGGAGCTGTTTTTT.

This clonotype was found a few times. The gene calls are TRBV28 and TRBJ2-5; 8 bases align to TRBD2. V was pared by 3 bases and J by 0 bases, with 9 bases of the junction left unmatched. CDR1 is MDHEN and CDR2 is SYDVKM in the germline V gene. The CDR3 is 17 amino acids. The CDR3 coding sequence is TGTGCCAGCAGTTTGGTAGCGGGGTTGGGAGACCAAGAGACCCAGTACTTC. Its translation: CASSLVAGLGDQETQYF.

The chain is built from TRBV27 and TRBJ2-4, with D perhaps matching TRBD2 (6 bases). The CDR3 runs 15 residues. The V gene's germline CDR1 is MNHEY and CDR2 SMNVEV (reference sequence). V lost 6 bases, J lost 1 base, and 13 bases lay in between. The DNA of the CDR3 is TGTGCCAGCAGCATTGGGGGGAAGGCCAAAAACATTCAGTACTTC. Protein: CASSIGGKAKNIQYF.

V gene TRBV10-2 combines with J gene TRBJ2-7; 12 bases fit TRBD2. Germline V gene sequence: CDR1 WSHSY, CDR2 SAAADI. V dropped 7 bases and J dropped 3; count of bases not matched to a gene: 13. CDR3 length: 17 amino acids. In nucleotides, the CDR3 is TGCGCCAGCAAACCGACTAGCGGGAGTGCACTGGACTACGAGCAGTACGTC. This encodes CASKPTSGSALDYEQYV.

The chain carries TRBV7-6 and TRBJ1-5, with 9 bases that match TRBD1. The CDR3 extends over 15 amino acids. The germline V gene encodes CDR1 SGHVS and CDR2 FNYEAQ. V was pared by 5 bases and J by 6 bases, with 8 bases of the junction left unmatched. CDR3 in amino acids: CASSPEGQGSQPQHF. The DNA for the CDR3 is TGTGCCAGCAGCCCGGAGGGACAGGGTAGTCAGCCCCAGCATTTT.

This clonotype came up many times. V is TRBV6-5 and J is TRBJ2-5, with 10 bases lining up with TRBD2. The CDR3 has 16 amino acids. Germline loops: CDR1 MNHEY, CDR2 SVGAGI. The V segment lost 2 bases and the J segment 4 bases; nucleotides outside the gene matches: 7. For the CDR3, the DNA is TGTGCCAGCAGTTACCAGAGGACTAGCGGAAGAGAGACCCAGTACTTC. Translated: CASSYQRTSGRETQYF.